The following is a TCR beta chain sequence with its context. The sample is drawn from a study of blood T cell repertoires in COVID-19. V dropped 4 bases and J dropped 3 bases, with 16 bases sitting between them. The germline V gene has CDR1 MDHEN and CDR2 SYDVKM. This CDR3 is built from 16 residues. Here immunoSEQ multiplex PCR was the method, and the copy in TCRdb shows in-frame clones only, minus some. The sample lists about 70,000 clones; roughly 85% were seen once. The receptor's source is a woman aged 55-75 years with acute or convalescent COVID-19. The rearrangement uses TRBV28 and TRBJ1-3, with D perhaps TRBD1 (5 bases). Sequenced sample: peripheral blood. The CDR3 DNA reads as TGTGCCAGCAGTTCCACGCAGGGTATCGTTGGAAACACCATATATTTT. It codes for CASSSTQGIVGNTIYF.